The present TCR beta chain was sequenced within a study of identical twins. The CDR3 length is 17 residues. The V segment lost 6 bases and the J segment 5 bases; nucleotides outside the gene matches: 12. Germline CDR1 reads MNHNS; CDR2 reads SASEGT. MiXCR, run by TCRdb on the 5' RACE reads, gives a single entry per CDR3 protein. There are 280,000 or so distinct CDR3 sequences in the sample; around 8.8% occur only once, and around 2.1% lies in the top ten. At least ten counts were recorded for this clonotype. This sample also appeared in a second study, on yellow fever vaccine responses in identical twins.

The chain combines TRBV6-1 with TRBJ2-3, with 12 positions matching TRBD2. The sample was memory (CD45RO+) T cells sorted from blood. The clonotype comes from a young woman in good health. The CDR3, as DNA: TGTGCCAGCAGGGGGACTAGCGGGCGGGAAAGGTTAGATACGCAGTATTTT. This sequence encodes CASRGTSGRERLDTQYF.